Here is one T cell receptor (beta chain) with its context. The antigen is not known. Healthy bone marrow donors made up the cohort. V was cut by 3 bases and J by 8 bases, with 10 bases left in between. This CDR3 has 11 amino acids. Germline loops: CDR1 GTSNPN, CDR2 SVGIG (reference sequence). These data are taken from a study of cytomegalovirus exposure and HLA in healthy donors. Overall study context: Earlier, 110 million or so unique TCR beta sequences were recovered from about 179 million T cells by an analysis. Findings and limits, study-wide: The dataset shows that most TCR sequences were rare, while some public TCRs occurred in many donors. Most of the TCR beta V segments (in an earlier analysis) were productive either about 87% or about 30% of the time.

PCR amplification relied on 60 Vbeta primers (plus 13 Jbeta primers). Sequencing was performed with immunoSEQ multiplex PCR; in TCRdb, only in-frame clones are kept and a portion is missing. Counted here are 150,000 or so clones, about 83% occurring once; the ten biggest clones make up about 4%. The sequenced material came from PBMCs. The chain is built from TRBV30 and TRBJ1-1, with D perhaps TRBD1 (5 bases). This TCR came from a woman in her thirties or forties in good health and CMV-seronegative. CDR3 region: CAWRRGGEAFF. CDR3 nucleotide sequence: TGTGCCTGGAGACGGGGGGGGGAAGCTTTCTTT.